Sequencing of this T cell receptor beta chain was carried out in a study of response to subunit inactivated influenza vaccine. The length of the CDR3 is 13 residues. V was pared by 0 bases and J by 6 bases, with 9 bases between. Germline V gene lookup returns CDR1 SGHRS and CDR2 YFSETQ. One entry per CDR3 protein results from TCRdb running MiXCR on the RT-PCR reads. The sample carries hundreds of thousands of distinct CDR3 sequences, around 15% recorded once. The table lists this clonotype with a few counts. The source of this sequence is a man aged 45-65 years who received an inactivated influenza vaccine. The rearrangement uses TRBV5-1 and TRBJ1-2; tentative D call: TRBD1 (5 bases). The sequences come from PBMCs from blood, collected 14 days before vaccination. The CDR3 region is CASSLDRFNGYTF. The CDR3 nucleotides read TGCGCCAGCAGCTTGGACAGGTTCAATGGCTACACCTTC.